The 14 T cell receptor beta chains presented below share a single source sample, sequenced in a study of T cell responses to AZD1222 COVID-19 vaccine. Clones were sequenced by immunoSEQ multiplex PCR, and TCRdb holds only the in-frame ones, with some missing. The sample lists 70,000 or so clones; 75% to 85% were seen once. Sequenced material: peripheral blood, taken on day 0 of MenACWY control vaccination. The source of these receptors is an adult in good health.

The J gene is TRBJ2-7, the V gene TRBV10-3, with TRBD2 matching 10 bases. With V trimmed by 4 bases and J by 1 base, 1 base remained unmatched. In germline, CDR1 is ENHRY, CDR2 SYGVKD. CDR3 length: 14 amino acids. CDR3 nucleotides: TGTGCCATCAGTGTAGCGGGAGGATCCTACGAGCAGTACTTC. It encodes CAISVAGGSYEQYF.

The chain uses TRBV4-1 and TRBJ2-4, with 10 bases fitting TRBD2. Germline lookup yields CDR1 MGHRA and CDR2 YSYEKL. The CDR3 is 14 amino acids. The J segment lost 8 bases and the V segment lost 4 bases, leaving 5 bases of the junction unmatched. The DNA of the CDR3 is TGCGCCAGCAGCCCCACAGCGGGGGGGTACATTCAGTACTTC. It yields the protein CASSPTAGGYIQYF.

The chain recombines TRBV29-1 with TRBJ1-2; TRBD1 is a possible D gene (6 bases). Germline-derived CDR1 and CDR2 are SQVTM and ANQGSEA. The CDR3 is 11 residues long. V was pared by 6 bases and J by 8 bases, with 13 bases between. CDR3 amino acids: CSVLGQLGYTF. As DNA, the CDR3 is TGCAGCGTCCTTGGACAGCTCGGCTACACCTTC.

This clone was counted only a few times. This specimen includes other DNA sequences encoding the same CDR3. The CDR3 loop reads CAWRKESTDTQYF. CDR3 coding DNA: TGTGCCTGGAGAAAGGAGAGCACAGATACGCAGTATTTT. V usage is TRBV30 and J usage is TRBJ2-3, with unresolved D. The germline V gene has CDR1 GTSNPN and CDR2 SVGIG (reference sequence). V was shortened by 3 bases and J by 0 bases, with 7 bases between the two germline ends. This CDR3 comprises 13 residues.

The gene calls are TRBV28 and TRBJ1-1; D not resolved. The CDR3 is made up of 14 amino acids. The germline V gene encodes CDR1 MDHEN and CDR2 SYDVKM. Trimming left V 6 bases short and J 1 base short, with 12 bases between. Here the CDR3 DNA reads TGTGCCAGCAGCCTACGCAACTGGAACACTGAAGCTTTCTTT. It codes for CASSLRNWNTEAFF.

This sequence joins TRBV12-3 or TRBV12-4 and TRBJ1-1; D unclear. The CDR3 sequence is 12 residues long. The ends were cut back, 6 bases at V and 4 bases at J, with 9 bases in the middle. CDR3 loop: CASRVTGTEAFF. CDR3 nucleotide sequence: TGTGCCAGCAGGGTGACGGGCACTGAAGCTTTCTTT.

CDR3 bases: TGTGCCAGCAGTTCCTACGGGGGAGAGGGTCCACCCCTCCACTTT. Its protein is CASSSYGGEGPPLHF. The genes are TRBV6-5 and TRBJ1-6; possibly TRBD1 for D (5 bases). Trimming shortened V by 4 bases and J by 11 bases, and 18 bases separated the two germline ends. The CDR3 is made up of 15 amino acids. Germline V gene sequence: CDR1 MNHEY, CDR2 SVGAGI.

This clone was detected only once. V and J are TRBV19 and TRBJ1-5; D is perhaps TRBD1 (6 bases). This CDR3 has 15 amino acids. The V end lost 3 bases, the J end lost 2 bases, and 11 bases lay between the germline ends. Germline assignment: CDR1 LNHDA and CDR2 SQIVND (reference sequence). The CDR3 DNA is TGTGCCAGTAGTATTACAGGGACGGGCAATCAGCCCCAGCATTTT. Translated, it gives CASSITGTGNQPQHF.

The rearrangement uses TRBV9 and TRBJ2-7; D remains ambiguous. This CDR3 contains 15 residues. Trimming took 2 bases from V and 0 from J, leaving 12 bases between them. The germline V gene has CDR1 SGDLS and CDR2 YYNGEE. Here the CDR3 reads CASSVGSQSSYEQYF. In nucleotides, the CDR3 is TGTGCCAGCAGCGTGGGGTCTCAGAGCTCCTACGAGCAGTACTTC.

V and J are TRBV4-1 and TRBJ1-6; D unresolved. Germline CDR1 is MGHRA and CDR2 is YSYEKL. V lost 3 bases and J lost 5, with 8 bases in between. This CDR3 has 14 amino acids. CDR3: CASSQKKDNSPLHF. The CDR3 DNA reads TGCGCCAGCAGCCAGAAGAAGGATAATTCACCCCTCCACTTT.

The V gene is TRBV5-1, the J gene TRBJ1-1; D gene ambiguous. The CDR3 is made up of 11 amino acids. V was trimmed by 5 bases and J by 8 bases, leaving 10 bases between them. Germline CDR1 is SGHRS and CDR2 is YFSETQ. The CDR3 reads CASRLGVEAFF. The CDR3 DNA follows: TGCGCCAGCAGGCTCGGGGTCGAAGCTTTCTTT.

This clone was seen once. The rearrangement uses TRBV6-5 and TRBJ1-2; no clear D. Between the trimmed V and J ends, which lost 0 bases and 8 bases, there was a span of 10 bases. Germline assignment: CDR1 MNHEY and CDR2 SVGAGI. There are 13 residues in the CDR3. CDR3 sequence (DNA): TGTGCCAGCAGTTACTCGAGTGGCAGGGGCTACACCTTC. It is translated as CASSYSSGRGYTF.

V gene TRBV6-5 combines with J gene TRBJ1-2; 7 bases agree with TRBD1. CDR3 size: 13 residues. V dropped 6 bases and J dropped 7; count of bases not matched to a gene: 8. Germline V gene lookup returns CDR1 MNHEY and CDR2 SVGAGI. The CDR3 loop is CASRKGQAGGYTF. The CDR3 DNA is TGTGCCAGCAGAAAAGGACAGGCTGGTGGCTACACCTTC.

About this clone itself: One end of the junction does not line up with germline, which may come from a read error. The CDR3 loop reads CASSFGRGDRAFF. CDR3 coding DNA: TGTGCCAGCAGTTTCGGTCGAGGCGACAGGGCATTTTTT. V and J are TRBV7-2 and TRBJ1-6; 7 nucleotides agree with TRBD1. CDR3 size: 13 residues. Germline V gene sequence: CDR1 SGHTA, CDR2 FQGNSA.